The T cell receptor (beta chain) under discussion was sequenced for a study of blood T cell repertoires in COVID-19. The CDR3 is 16 amino acids. V lost 3 bases and J lost 5; bases outside the gene matches: 9. Germline V gene lookup returns CDR1 SGHNT and CDR2 YYREEE (reference sequence). This table comes from immunoSEQ multiplex PCR, and its TCRdb copy is limited to in-frame clones, with some not included. The sample contains a few hundred thousand clones, about nine tenths of which appear only once. Living in about two dozen US areas, the participants were between roughly 18 and 90 years of age. Participants were placed into cohorts based on the clinical history they reported. Two consecutive negative NP/OP PCR tests, clearance, or resolved symptoms defined Cohort 3 recovery.

Specimen: PBMCs or T cells enriched from blood (not recorded which). The J gene is TRBJ2-2, the V gene TRBV5-4; 8 bases match TRBD2. The TCR sequence derives from a man in his thirties or forties who had recovered from COVID-19. CDR3 sequence reads: CASSSGGSGSTGELFF. The CDR3 DNA follows: TGTGCCAGCAGCTCGGGGGGGAGCGGGAGTACCGGGGAGCTGTTTTTT.